This T cell receptor (beta chain) was documented in a study of shared clonotypes between healthy human individuals. Whole-study results and caveats: Only blood was sampled; tissue repertoires likely differ. Unshared clonotypes carried lower generation probabilities than those common to all four donors.

Comment on this clone: Its antigen remains unknown.

Sequencing was performed with immunoSEQ multiplex PCR; in TCRdb, only in-frame clones are kept and a portion is missing. The sample consists of under 350,000 clones, roughly 91% of them appearing once. What was sequenced was memory CD8+ T cells sorted from blood. Subset here: CD45RO+ cells pooled with CCR7-negative TemRA cells. The TCR sequence derives from a man between 18 and 35 years old in good health.

CDR3 protein: CASSTQTGGDPYEQYF. CDR3 DNA sequence: TGTGCCAGCAGCACCCAAACAGGGGGCGACCCCTACGAGCAGTACTTC. This chain connects TRBV13 to TRBJ2-7; the match to TRBD1 covers 9 bases. Germline CDR1 PRHDT, CDR2 FYEKMQ (reference sequence). The CDR3 loop spans 16 amino acids. V gave up 5 bases and J gave up 2 bases; unmatched junction bases: 10.